This T cell receptor (beta chain) was recovered during a study of Ad26.COV2.S vaccination and SARS-CoV-2 variants. Treatment denoted: roughly 18 received Ad26.COV2.S at low or high dose, single or two shots; about 5 received placebo; per-sample allocation not given. Specimens were obtained on day 63 following the first vaccine or placebo injection. Study-wide points: It is possible that the TCR breadth and depth analyses underestimated the total T cell responses.

The germline gives CDR1 SEHNR, CDR2 FQNEAQ (reference sequence). The V end lost 5 bases, the J end lost 2 bases, and 16 bases lay between the germline ends. This CDR3 contains 15 residues. Turning to this clone: Its specificity is not known.

The table came from immunoSEQ multiplex PCR; TCRdb's copy has only in-frame clones and leaves some out. The top ten clones hold roughly a tenth of a sample with about 240,000 clones, 85% to 90% of them seen once. The receptor was derived from a person between 18 and 65 years old who received the Ad26.COV2.S COVID-19 vaccine or a placebo. Source: peripheral blood, taken in a trial of Ad26.COV2.S vaccine versus placebo. The chain links TRBV7-9 to TRBJ2-7; D gene unclear. This CDR3 is CASSPLKTQTYEQYF. CDR3 nucleotide sequence: TGTGCCAGCAGCCCCCTGAAGACCCAAACCTACGAGCAGTACTTC.